Listed here are 32 T cell receptor beta chains from one sample, sequenced in a study of cytomegalovirus exposure and HLA in healthy donors. The PCR was carried out with 60 Vbeta primers and 13 Jbeta primers. The data were produced by immunoSEQ multiplex PCR, yet TCRdb's version contains in-frame clones alone and is incomplete. The sample contains 140,000 or so clones, under 70% of which appear only once. The sequenced material came from PBMCs. The receptor source for this set is a woman aged 60-70 years in good health and CMV-seronegative.

CDR3 DNA: TGCGCCAGCAGCTTTATTAGTTCCTACAATGAGCAGTTCTTC. Amino acids: CASSFISSYNEQFF. The gene calls are TRBV5-1 and TRBJ2-1; no clear D. Germline CDR1 is SGHRS and CDR2 is YFSETQ. Trimming left V 2 bases short and J 1 base short, with 7 bases between. This CDR3 has 14 residues. Full variable domain (missing parts from reference TRBV5-1 and TRBJ2-1): KAGVTQTPRYLIKTRGQQVTLSCSPISGHRSVSWYQQTPGQGLQFLFEYFSETQRNKGNFPGRFSGRQFSNSRSEMNVSTLELGDSALYLCASSFISSYNEQFFGPGTRLTVL.

This clone was detected once. This chain links TRBV11-2 with TRBJ2-2; TRBD2 aligns across 8 bases. The V gene end was trimmed by 2 bases and the J gene end by 3 bases; junction bases not matched to a gene: 2. Germline CDR1 SGHAT, CDR2 FQNNGV. The CDR3 is made up of 15 amino acids. CDR3 DNA: TGTGCCAGCAGCTTATACGGGAGGGACACCGGGGAGCTGTTTTTT. This translates into CASSLYGRDTGELFF.

This chain's CDR3 is CASSTGTSGRSDTQYF. The DNA for the CDR3 is TGTGCCAGCAGCACCGGGACTAGCGGGAGATCAGATACGCAGTATTTT. The gene calls are TRBV7-2 and TRBJ2-3; the match to TRBD2 covers 14 bases. This CDR3 is built from 16 residues. CDR1 SGHTA and CDR2 FQGNSA come from the germline V gene. V lost 5 bases, J lost 4 bases, and 5 bases stayed unmatched. Full variable domain (rest looked up from reference TRBV7-2 and TRBJ2-3): GAGVSQSPSNKVTEKGKDVELRCDPISGHTALYWYRQSLGQGLEFLIYFQGNSAPDKSGLPSDRFSAERTGGSVSTLTIQRTQQEDSAVYLCASSTGTSGRSDTQYFGPGTRLTVL.

This clone was counted between two and nine times. The chain carries TRBV10-1 and TRBJ1-2, with TRBD1 as a possible D gene (6 bases). Per germline, CDR1 WNHNN and CDR2 SYGVQD (reference sequence). This CDR3 has 15 residues. Deletions cut 6 bases from V and 8 bases from J, with 22 bases between. CDR3 residues: CASRAGRCRGWGYTF. The CDR3, as DNA: TGCGCCAGCAGAGCGGGACGGTGCAGGGGCTGGGGCTACACCTTC.

V and J are TRBV7-8 and TRBJ1-2, with D possibly TRBD1 on 5 matching bases. Trimming took 0 bases from V and 8 from J, leaving 16 bases between them. This CDR3 contains 15 residues. Germline V gene lookup returns CDR1 SGHVS and CDR2 FQNEAQ. DNA of the CDR3: TGTGCCAGCAGCTTAGCGGGCGGGGCAGTAAAGGGCTACACCTTC. Translating it yields CASSLAGGAVKGYTF.

The V and J genes are TRBV5-1 and TRBJ2-1, with 8 positions matching TRBD2. Germline V gives CDR1 SGHRS, CDR2 YFSETQ. Trimming at V came to 0 bases and at J to 8 bases, leaving 7 bases not matched to a gene. The CDR3 sequence is 15 residues long. The chain's CDR3 is CASSLDRGGLDEQFF. In DNA, the CDR3 is TGCGCCAGCAGCTTGGACCGGGGGGGGCTTGATGAGCAGTTCTTC.

This clone was detected only once. The genes are TRBV19 and TRBJ1-5; D call uncertain. Germline CDR1 is LNHDA and CDR2 is SQIVND (reference sequence). The CDR3 is 12 residues long. V lost 4 bases to trimming and J lost 5 bases, with 6 bases between them. The CDR3 coding sequence is TGTGCCAGTAGTAGCCAGTATCAGCCCCAGCATTTT. Protein: CASSSQYQPQHF.

The chain is built from TRBV5-1 and TRBJ2-3; 7 nucleotides agree with TRBD2. The ends lost 0 bases at V and 2 bases at J; junction bases unmatched: 6. This CDR3 has 16 residues. Per germline, CDR1 SGHRS and CDR2 YFSETQ. The CDR3 protein is CASSLAVSGVTDTQYF. The CDR3 DNA reads as TGCGCCAGCAGCTTGGCCGTCAGCGGGGTCACAGATACGCAGTATTTT.

The chain links TRBV28 to TRBJ2-7; D perhaps matches TRBD1 (5 bases). CDR1 is MDHEN and CDR2 is SYDVKM in the germline V gene. The CDR3 sequence is 15 residues long. The germline V and J ends were trimmed by 7 bases and 6 bases, with 22 bases remaining between them. The CDR3 loop is CASTRDSTSRGEQYF. CDR3 nucleotide sequence: TGTGCCAGCACTCGAGACAGTACATCTCGCGGCGAGCAGTACTTC. Together with reference TRBV28 and TRBJ2-7, the CDR3 gives the full variable domain: DVKVTQSSRYLVKRTGEKVFLECVQDMDHENMFWYRQDPGLGLRLIYFSYDVKMKEKGDIPEGYSVSREKKERFSLILESASTNQTSMYLCASTRDSTSRGEQYFGPGTRLTVT.

This clone was counted once. This chain joins TRBV7-9 and TRBJ1-3, with D tentatively TRBD1 (6 bases). The CDR3 covers 17 residues. Germline lookup yields CDR1 SEHNR and CDR2 FQNEAQ (reference sequence). With 1 base removed from V and 3 bases from J, the gap between germline ends came to 16 bases. CDR3 residues: CASSLDSTGLVGNTIYF. In nucleotides, the CDR3 is TGTGCCAGCAGCTTAGACTCGACAGGTTTGGTTGGAAACACCATATATTTT. Using reference TRBV7-9 and TRBJ1-3 for the parts outside the CDR3, the full variable domain is DTGVSQNPRHKITKRGQNVTFRCDPISEHNRLYWYRQTLGQGPEFLTYFQNEAQLEKSRLLSDRFSAERPKGSFSTLEIQRTEQGDSAMYLCASSLDSTGLVGNTIYFGEGSWLTVV.

V is TRBV29-1 and J is TRBJ2-7; D remains ambiguous. Trimming removed 8 bases at V and 3 bases at J, with 14 bases between. The CDR3 runs 12 residues. CDR1 and CDR2 (germline): SQVTM, ANQGSEA. CDR3 bases: TGCAGCATATTCGAGCCGCACTACGAGCAGTACTTC. As protein: CSIFEPHYEQYF.

This clone occurred a few times. The rearrangement uses TRBV4-2 and TRBJ2-7; TRBD2 matches at 10 bases. CDR3 size: 17 residues. V lost 5 bases and J lost 5; bases outside the gene matches: 15. Germline V gene lookup returns CDR1 LGHNA and CDR2 YNFKEQ. This chain's CDR3 is CASSIQLSSGRADEQYF. As DNA, the CDR3 is TGTGCCAGCAGCATCCAGCTCTCAAGCGGGAGGGCCGACGAGCAGTACTTC.

This chain links TRBV11-2 with TRBJ2-5; 10 positions match TRBD2. Per germline, CDR1 SGHAT and CDR2 FQNNGV. This CDR3 has 16 amino acids. V was clipped by 5 bases and J by 4 bases; unmatched bases: 10. The CDR3 here is CASSPTERGGRETQYF. The CDR3 nucleotides read TGTGCCAGCAGCCCGACGGAGCGGGGGGGCCGAGAGACCCAGTACTTC.

This rearrangement joins TRBV28 to TRBJ2-3; D not certain. Germline CDR1 and CDR2: MDHEN and SYDVKM. This CDR3 spans 12 amino acids. V lost 2 bases to trimming and J lost 7 bases, with 7 bases between them. The CDR3 DNA sequence: TGTGCCAGCAGTTTAGCGGATTATACGCAGTATTTT. Its protein is CASSLADYTQYF.

The V call is TRBV5-1, the J call TRBJ1-2; perhaps TRBD1 as D (5 bases). Trimming took 3 bases from V and 4 from J, leaving 13 bases between them. Germline V gene lookup returns CDR1 SGHRS and CDR2 YFSETQ. This CDR3 comprises 14 residues. CDR3 residues: CASSSDGGGYGYTF. As DNA, the CDR3 is TGCGCCAGCAGCTCCGACGGGGGAGGCTATGGCTACACCTTC.

The gene calls are TRBV7-2 and TRBJ2-5; the D gene is possibly TRBD2 (5 bases). This CDR3 region has 17 residues. From germline, CDR1 is SGHTA and CDR2 FQGNSA. V lost 6 bases and J 1 base, leaving 21 bases between the germline ends. This chain's CDR3 is CASRIVARTVPQETQYF. The CDR3 coding sequence is TGTGCCAGCAGGATAGTTGCTAGGACTGTCCCCCAAGAGACCCAGTACTTC.

The chain is built from TRBV7-9 and TRBJ2-1, with 9 bases matching TRBD1. J lost 1 base, V lost 6 bases, and 7 bases had no gene match. The germline gives CDR1 SEHNR, CDR2 FQNEAQ (reference sequence). This CDR3 comprises 16 residues. The CDR3 is CASSLGQGPSYNEQFF. Here the CDR3 DNA reads TGTGCCAGCAGTCTGGGACAGGGACCTTCCTACAATGAGCAGTTCTTC.

CDR3 in amino acids: CASSVGPSGSYEQYF. DNA for the CDR3: TGTGCCAGCAGCGTAGGCCCTAGCGGCTCCTACGAGCAGTACTTC. The V gene is TRBV9, the J gene TRBJ2-7, with 7 bases aligning to TRBD2. The J segment lost 0 bases and the V segment lost 0 bases, leaving 3 bases of the junction unmatched. The CDR3 runs to 15 residues. Germline-derived CDR1 and CDR2 are SGDLS and YYNGEE.

The chain links TRBV6-1 to TRBJ2-7; TRBD1 is a possible D gene (7 bases). Germline V gene sequence: CDR1 MNHNS, CDR2 SASEGT. The CDR3 totals 12 residues. Trimming cost V 7 bases and J 11 bases, with 18 bases left between them. Written as DNA, the CDR3 is TGTGCCAGCAAATTTGGGGGGACAGAGGAGTACTTC. This codes for CASKFGGTEEYF.

The CDR3 here is CASSLSALAETQYF. The CDR3 region has the DNA TGTGCCAGCAGCTTATCTGCCCTAGCAGAGACCCAGTACTTC. The V call is TRBV6-6, the J call TRBJ2-5; a weak D match, TRBD2 (5 bases). Trimming cost V 6 bases and J 4 bases, with 15 bases left between them. CDR3 length: 14 residues. Germline CDR1 MNHNY, CDR2 SVGAGI (reference sequence).

This clone was seen only once. This chain joins TRBV18 and TRBJ1-3; TRBD1 matches 7 bases. Trimming removed 4 bases from V and 4 bases from J; junction bases left unmatched: 7. This CDR3 region has 15 residues. The germline gives CDR1 KGHSH, CDR2 LQKENI. CDR3 DNA sequence: TGTGCCAGCTCACTAGGACAGGCGGTGGGAAACACCATATATTTT. This translates into CASSLGQAVGNTIYF.

The chain combines TRBV7-2 with TRBJ2-3, with 8 bases lining up with TRBD2. The CDR3 is made up of 15 amino acids. Germline V gene lookup returns CDR1 SGHTA and CDR2 FQGNSA. The ends lost 5 bases at V and 3 bases at J; junction bases unmatched: 7. The CDR3 loop is CASSRAGEYTDTQYF. CDR3 DNA sequence: TGTGCCAGCAGCCGAGCGGGAGAGTATACAGATACGCAGTATTTT.

The V call is TRBV15, the J call TRBJ2-3, with 15 bases identical to TRBD2. The V gene end was trimmed by 0 bases and the J gene end by 7 bases; junction bases not matched to a gene: 2. Germline V gives CDR1 LNHNV, CDR2 YYDKDF (reference sequence). The CDR3 totals 16 residues. CDR3 amino acids: CATSREGLAGGHTQYF. The CDR3 nucleotides are TGTGCCACCAGCAGAGAAGGACTAGCGGGGGGGCATACGCAGTATTTT.

This clone was seen a few times. The rearrangement joins TRBV5-1 to TRBJ2-2, with D possibly matching TRBD1 (7 bases). CDR3 length: 16 residues. Germline V gene lookup returns CDR1 SGHRS and CDR2 YFSETQ. Trimming took off 3 bases at V and 0 bases at J, with 12 bases between the two ends. The CDR3 reads CASSSGGTANTGELFF. The CDR3, as DNA: TGCGCCAGCAGCTCGGGCGGGACAGCGAACACCGGGGAGCTGTTTTTT.

V and J are TRBV9 and TRBJ2-5, with a tentative D call TRBD2 (5 bases). Germline loops: CDR1 SGDLS, CDR2 YYNGEE. With 4 bases removed from V and 5 bases from J, the gap between germline ends came to 15 bases. CDR3 length: 14 residues. This CDR3 reads CASSPRGDEETQYF. As DNA, the CDR3 is TGTGCCAGCAGCCCCCGGGGTGATGAGGAGACCCAGTACTTC.

The rearrangement uses TRBV7-2 and TRBJ1-4, with unresolved D. This CDR3 has 13 residues. Trimming left V 5 bases short and J 10 bases short, with 14 bases between. Per germline, CDR1 SGHTA and CDR2 FQGNSA. The CDR3 DNA is TGTGCCAGCAGCCGGCCCGAGGGTGGAAAACTGTTTTTT. As protein: CASSRPEGGKLFF.

On this clone itself: In the same sample, other DNA sequences code for this CDR3. The V gene is TRBV5-1, the J gene TRBJ2-3, with 8 nucleotides matching TRBD2. The CDR3 length is 14 residues. From germline, CDR1 is SGHRS and CDR2 YFSETQ. V shed 4 bases and J 4 bases; nucleotides not matched to a gene: 5. CDR3 sequence reads: CASSPGGGPDTQYF. The CDR3 DNA follows: TGCGCCAGCAGCCCGGGGGGGGGTCCAGATACGCAGTATTTT.

The chain links TRBV6-6 to TRBJ1-1; a weak D match, TRBD1 (6 bases). The V end lost 7 bases, the J end lost 1 base, and 13 bases lay between the germline ends. Germline loops: CDR1 MNHNY, CDR2 SVGAGI (reference sequence). The CDR3 spans 14 residues. CDR3 amino acids: CASTIQGWNTEAFF. DNA of the CDR3: TGTGCCAGCACTATACAGGGATGGAACACTGAAGCTTTCTTT.

The rearrangement uses TRBV13 and TRBJ2-7; 8 bases match TRBD1. Germline V gives CDR1 PRHDT, CDR2 FYEKMQ (reference sequence). The CDR3 length is 15 residues. V shed 5 bases and J 4 bases; nucleotides not matched to a gene: 10. As DNA, the CDR3 is TGTGCCAGCAGCCCCCGGACAGGGTGGGAGTACGAGCAGTACTTC. Its protein product is CASSPRTGWEYEQYF.

The V and J genes are TRBV18 and TRBJ1-3; TRBD1 matches 9 bases. Germline V CDR1 and CDR2: KGHSH, LQKENI. V trimming: 3 bases; J trimming: 4 bases; junction bases outside the gene matches: 7. The CDR3 extends over 16 amino acids. The CDR3 loop reads CASSPKETGGGNTIYF. The DNA for the CDR3 is TGTGCCAGCTCACCCAAAGAAACAGGGGGCGGAAACACCATATATTTT.

V usage is TRBV6-6 and J usage is TRBJ2-7; D is possibly TRBD1 (5 bases). The V and J ends lost 4 bases and 5 bases respectively, with 18 bases between them. Germline V CDR1 and CDR2: MNHNY, SVGAGI (reference sequence). The CDR3 contains 15 residues. CDR3 nucleotide sequence: TGTGCCAGCAGTTCGCCTCAGGGTAGTGGCGACGAGCAGTACTTC. Its translation: CASSSPQGSGDEQYF.

This clone was counted a few times. The V gene is TRBV9, the J gene TRBJ2-1; TRBD2 aligns across 9 bases. This CDR3 is 18 amino acids long. From germline, CDR1 is SGDLS and CDR2 YYNGEE. The junction had 15 bases not matched to a gene; V was cut back by 0 bases and J by 8 bases. Here the CDR3 DNA reads TGTGCCAGCAGCGTAGCCCCTCGTTCGCGGGGGGGGTCATATGAGCAGTTCTTC. Residues: CASSVAPRSRGGSYEQFF.